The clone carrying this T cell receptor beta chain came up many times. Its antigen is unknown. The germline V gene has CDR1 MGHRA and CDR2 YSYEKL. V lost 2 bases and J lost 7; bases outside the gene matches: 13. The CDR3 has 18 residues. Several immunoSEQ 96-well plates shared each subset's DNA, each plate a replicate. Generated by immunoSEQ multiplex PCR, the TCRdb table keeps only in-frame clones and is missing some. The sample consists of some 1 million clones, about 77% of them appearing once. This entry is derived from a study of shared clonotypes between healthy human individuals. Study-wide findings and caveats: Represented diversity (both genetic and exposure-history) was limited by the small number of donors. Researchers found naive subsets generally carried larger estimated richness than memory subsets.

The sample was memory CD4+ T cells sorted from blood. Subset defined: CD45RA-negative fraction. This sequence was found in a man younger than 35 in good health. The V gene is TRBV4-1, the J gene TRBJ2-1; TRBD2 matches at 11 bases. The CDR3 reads CASSQSRLLAGEENEQFF. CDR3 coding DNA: TGCGCCAGCAGCCAATCCCGCCTACTAGCGGGGGAGGAGAATGAGCAGTTCTTC.